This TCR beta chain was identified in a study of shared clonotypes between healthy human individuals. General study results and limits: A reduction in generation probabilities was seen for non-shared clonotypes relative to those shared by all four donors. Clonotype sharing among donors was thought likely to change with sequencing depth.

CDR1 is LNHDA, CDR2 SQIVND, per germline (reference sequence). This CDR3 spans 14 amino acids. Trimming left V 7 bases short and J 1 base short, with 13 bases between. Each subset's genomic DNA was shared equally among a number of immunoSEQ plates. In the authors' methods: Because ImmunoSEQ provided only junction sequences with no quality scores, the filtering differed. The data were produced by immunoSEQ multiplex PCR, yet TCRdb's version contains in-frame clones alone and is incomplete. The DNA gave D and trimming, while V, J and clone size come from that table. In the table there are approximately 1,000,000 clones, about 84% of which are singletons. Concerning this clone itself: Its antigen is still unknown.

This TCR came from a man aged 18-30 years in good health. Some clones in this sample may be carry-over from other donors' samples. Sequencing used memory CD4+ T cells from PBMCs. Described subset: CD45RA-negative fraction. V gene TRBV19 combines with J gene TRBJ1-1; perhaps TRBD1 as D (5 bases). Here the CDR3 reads CASTPRQGNTEAFF. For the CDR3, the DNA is TGTGCCAGTACCCCTCGGCAGGGGAACACTGAAGCTTTCTTT.